A single sample gave rise to the 18 T cell receptor beta chains below, sequenced in a study of liver allograft versus peripheral blood T cells. As for the study in general: A comparison was made between T cell receptor repertoires in transplanted livers and those in recipients' peripheral blood.

TCRdb reprocessed the reads via MiXCR and lists one record per CDR3 protein. Of about 8,300 distinct CDR3 sequences in the sample, roughly 15% are singletons; the top ten hold 2.5% to 3%. Receptor source: a human patient who had a liver transplant. Part of the T cell pool may stem from the graft donor.

The rearrangement uses TRBV28 and TRBJ1-1; D call uncertain. Germline V CDR1 and CDR2: MDHEN, SYDVKM. The CDR3 is 13 residues long. Trimming cost V 6 bases and J 1 base, with 9 bases left between them. CDR3 DNA: TGTGCCAGCAGCCTCCGGAGGAACACTGAAGCTTTCTTT. Encoded protein: CASSLRRNTEAFF. The variable domain in full, completed from reference TRBV28 and TRBJ1-1, reads DVKVTQSSRYLVKRTGEKVFLECVQDMDHENMFWYRQDPGLGLRLIYFSYDVKMKEKGDIPEGYSVSREKKERFSLILESASTNQTSMYLCASSLRRNTEAFFGQGTRLTVV.

This clonotype has more than one count but fewer than ten. The chain links TRBV12-3 or TRBV12-4 to TRBJ1-3; TRBD1 might be the D (5 bases). CDR3 size: 17 residues. Trimming removed 6 bases at V and 2 bases at J, with 20 bases between. For the CDR3, the DNA is TGTGCCAGCAGCTCCTCGGGAAAGGGGATGGCTGGAAACACCATATATTTT. Residues: CASSSSGKGMAGNTIYF.

This clonotype is medium-sized (0.01 to 0.1%) in the sample. The chain recombines TRBV28 with TRBJ1-2; 7 bases fit TRBD1. Germline CDR1 is MDHEN and CDR2 is SYDVKM. This CDR3 has 15 residues. Trimming took 4 bases from V and 4 from J; bases not matched to a gene: 9. DNA for the CDR3: TGTGCCAGCAGTTCCGTCCAGGGGGAGGGCTATGGCTACACCTTC. It codes for CASSSVQGEGYGYTF.

Judged by abundance, this clonotype is medium-sized (0.01 to 0.1%). V and J are TRBV6-6 and TRBJ2-3, with 7 positions matching TRBD2. The J segment lost 6 bases and the V segment lost 0 bases, leaving 15 bases of the junction unmatched. Germline CDR1 is MNHNY and CDR2 is SVGAGI (reference sequence). The CDR3 loop spans 18 amino acids. The CDR3 protein is CASSYSTLRGGGGDTQYF. The CDR3 DNA is TGTGCCAGCAGTTACTCAACCCTTAGAGGCGGGGGAGGCGATACGCAGTATTTT.

By proportion, this clonotype is medium-sized. The gene calls are TRBV6-5 and TRBJ1-2, with 8 bases matching TRBD1. V lost 2 bases to trimming and J lost 4 bases; unmatched junction nucleotides: 9. Germline V gives CDR1 MNHEY, CDR2 SVGAGI. This CDR3 is built from 16 residues. The CDR3 DNA reads TGTGCCAGCAGTTACCGTTCGGGACAGGCCGTCTATGGCTACACCTTC. Residues: CASSYRSGQAVYGYTF.

There are a few counts of this clonotype. V and J are TRBV20-1 and TRBJ2-7; no clear D gene. The CDR3 has 14 amino acids. V was pared by 6 bases and J by 0 bases, with 15 bases between. Germline values: CDR1 DFQATT, CDR2 SNEGSKA (reference sequence). DNA of the CDR3: TGCAGTGCCCCCAACACGGCCCGCTCCTACGAGCAGTACTTC. Translation: CSAPNTARSYEQYF.

This clonotype showed up just a few times. J is TRBJ2-5 and V is TRBV20-1, with a possible D match to TRBD2 (5 bases). The ends were cut back, 4 bases at V and 5 bases at J, with 14 bases in the middle. This CDR3 contains 13 residues. Germline CDR1 is DFQATT and CDR2 is SNEGSKA (reference sequence). The CDR3 sequence is CSAILTTGETQYF. CDR3 DNA: TGCAGTGCTATTCTTACTACGGGGGAGACCCAGTACTTC.

By sample share, this clonotype is medium-sized. The chain links TRBV7-2 to TRBJ1-5, with D hard to call. Germline CDR1 SGHTA, CDR2 FQGNSA. CDR3 length: 13 amino acids. V lost 1 base to trimming and J lost 1 base, with 2 bases between them. The CDR3 here is CASSLDSNQPQHF. DNA for the CDR3: TGTGCCAGCAGCTTAGACAGCAATCAGCCCCAGCATTTT.

The chain joins TRBV5-1 to TRBJ1-2; 11 nucleotides agree with TRBD1. The CDR3 covers 15 residues. V lost 1 base, J lost 6 bases, and 5 bases stayed unmatched. CDR1 and CDR2 (germline): SGHRS, YFSETQ. DNA of the CDR3: TGCGCCAGCAGCTTGAATGGGGACAGGGGGGATGGCTACACCTTC. Translated, it gives CASSLNGDRGDGYTF.

By frequency in the sample, this clonotype is medium-sized. V usage is TRBV6-5 and J usage is TRBJ1-6; unclear D gene. The CDR3 consists of 18 residues. Trimming took off 0 bases at V and 0 bases at J, with 12 bases between the two ends. Germline V gives CDR1 MNHEY, CDR2 SVGAGI. The CDR3 sequence: CASSYSRQQLSYNSPLHF. DNA for the CDR3: TGTGCCAGCAGTTACTCGAGGCAGCAACTCTCCTATAATTCACCCCTCCACTTT.

By share, this clonotype counts as medium-sized. The CDR3 reads CATSDGRAGANVLTF. The CDR3 DNA follows: TGTGCCACCAGTGACGGACGTGCGGGGGCCAACGTCCTGACTTTC. The chain has TRBV24-1 and TRBJ2-6; no firm D call. The CDR3 has 15 amino acids. Germline CDR1 KGHDR, CDR2 SFDVKD. V shed 4 bases and J shed 4 bases, with 10 bases lying between them.

This clonotype was counted a few times. The rearrangement uses TRBV19 and TRBJ1-1; D call uncertain. The germline V and J ends were trimmed by 4 bases and 11 bases, with 20 bases remaining between them. The CDR3 loop spans 14 amino acids. The V gene's germline CDR1 is LNHDA and CDR2 SQIVND (reference sequence). The CDR3 here is CASSSREAPGSAFF. Written as DNA, the CDR3 is TGTGCCAGTAGTAGCCGGGAGGCACCCGGCAGCGCTTTCTTT.

Worth noting for this clonotype: A much bigger clone sits one base away, suggesting this may be a read error. This chain joins TRBV7-2 and TRBJ1-2, with D possibly matching TRBD1 (5 bases). V was pared by 7 bases and J by 7 bases, with 19 bases between. The CDR3 totals 14 residues. The germline V gene encodes CDR1 SGHTA and CDR2 FQGNSA. The CDR3 DNA follows: TGTGCCAGCAACTCCAGGGAATGGAAGGGTGGCTACACCTTC. Its translation: CASNSREWKGGYTF.

In this sample, this clonotype is medium-sized. The genes are TRBV19 and TRBJ2-6; D ambiguous. Germline loops: CDR1 LNHDA, CDR2 SQIVND (reference sequence). V shed 7 bases and J shed 2 bases, with 21 bases lying between them. This CDR3 region has 18 residues. Here the CDR3 reads CASTTRPIWATGANVLTF. In DNA form, the CDR3 reads TGTGCCAGTACCACACGTCCAATATGGGCAACTGGGGCCAACGTCCTGACTTTC.

This chain joins TRBV20-1 and TRBJ1-4, with D maybe TRBD1 (6 bases). Germline values: CDR1 DFQATT, CDR2 SNEGSKA (reference sequence). The CDR3 is made up of 13 amino acids. Deletions cut 6 bases from V and 7 bases from J, with 15 bases between. CDR3 in DNA: TGCAGTGCCAGGCCACAGGGTAGTGAAAAACTGTTTTTT. This encodes CSARPQGSEKLFF.

By its share, this clonotype is medium-sized. The V call is TRBV6-1, the J call TRBJ1-4; 7 bases are a match to TRBD1. With V trimmed by 5 bases and J by 0 bases, 12 bases remained unmatched. The length of the CDR3 is 18 residues. Looked up from germline, CDR1 is MNHNS and CDR2 is SASEGT. CDR3 amino acids: CASSLPGQFSSTNEKLFF. The DNA of the CDR3 is TGTGCCAGCAGTCTACCGGGACAGTTCTCATCAACTAATGAAAAACTGTTTTTT.

This clonotype occurred many times. The chain combines TRBV24-1 with TRBJ1-1, with D tentatively TRBD1 (6 bases). The CDR3 runs 17 residues. V lost 7 bases, J lost 2 bases, and 22 bases lay in between. Germline-derived CDR1 and CDR2 are KGHDR and SFDVKD. The CDR3 sequence is CATSNGFLQGDNTEAFF. In DNA, the CDR3 is TGTGCCACCAGCAACGGGTTTTTACAGGGCGACAACACTGAAGCTTTCTTT.

The chain recombines TRBV10-1 with TRBJ2-7; D remains ambiguous. Trimming took 3 bases from V and 2 from J, leaving 11 bases between them. This CDR3 comprises 14 residues. Per the germline V gene, CDR1 is WNHNN and CDR2 is SYGVQD (reference sequence). The CDR3: CASSEGSPPYEQYF. The CDR3 nucleotides are TGCGCCAGCAGTGAAGGCTCGCCGCCCTACGAGCAGTACTTC.